The 17 T cell receptor beta chains listed next were all sequenced from one sample in a study of T cells after yellow fever vaccination (dated by TCRdb to the late 2010s). Libraries were constructed by 5' RACE. Sequencing was performed on an Illumina HiSeq 2500. TCRdb reanalyzed the raw reads on its own, using fastp at Q25 for trimming and MiXCR for clone calling, and kept in-frame beta chains. Every CDR3 protein is listed once, alongside the most common genes and DNA of its rows. The sample profile shows some 560,000 distinct CDR3 sequences; 15% to 20% of them were found once. The leading ten clones occupy about 13% of the sample. Explained via the paper, the treatment or condition label denotes: live attenuated yellow fever vaccine strain. The sample in question was PBMCs, obtained 15 days after the yellow fever booster vaccination. The receptor source for this set is a man younger than 45 who received the YFV17D yellow fever vaccine.

The chain is built from TRBV20-1 and TRBJ2-1; TRBD2 matches at 13 bases. J lost 9 bases, V lost 4 bases, and 6 bases had no gene match. The CDR3 is 14 residues long. Germline V gene data show CDR1 as DFQATT and CDR2 as SNEGSKA (reference sequence). CDR3 region: CSATRTSGSREQFF. The DNA for the CDR3 is TGCAGTGCTACCCGGACTAGCGGGAGTCGTGAGCAGTTCTTC.

This clonotype was seen more than once but under ten times. This rearrangement joins TRBV12-3 or TRBV12-4 to TRBJ1-2, with a weak D call TRBD1 (5 bases). Trimming pared 0 bases from V and 4 bases from J, leaving 12 bases between. The CDR3 sequence is 15 residues long. The CDR3 region is CASSLAGGASYGYTF. Here the CDR3 DNA reads TGTGCCAGCAGTTTAGCGGGGGGAGCAAGCTATGGCTACACCTTC.

This clonotype came up a few times. The J gene is TRBJ2-3, the V gene TRBV27; 13 nucleotides match TRBD2. V lost 5 bases, J lost 6 bases, and 8 bases stayed unmatched. Germline V CDR1 and CDR2: MNHEY, SMNVEV (reference sequence). CDR3 length: 16 residues. CDR3 residues: CASSRTSGRFGDTQYF. CDR3 in DNA: TGTGCCAGCAGTAGGACTAGCGGGAGATTCGGGGATACGCAGTATTTT.

Only a few counts were recorded for this clonotype. The V and J genes are TRBV7-9 and TRBJ2-1; D remains ambiguous. The CDR3 runs 16 residues. The V end lost 1 base, the J end lost 3 bases, and 13 bases lay between the germline ends. The germline V gene encodes CDR1 SEHNR and CDR2 FQNEAQ (reference sequence). The CDR3 sequence: CASSLDGLTVYNEQFF. DNA for the CDR3: TGTGCCAGCAGCTTAGATGGGCTAACAGTCTACAATGAGCAGTTCTTC.

This clonotype appeared many times. CDR3 region: CASSRDRDSTDTQYF. DNA of the CDR3: TGTGCCAGCTCACGGGATCGGGACTCCACAGATACGCAGTATTTT. The chain couples TRBV18 to TRBJ2-3, with a tentative D call TRBD2 (6 bases). Germline values: CDR1 KGHSH, CDR2 LQKENI. The V end lost 4 bases, the J end lost 2 bases, and 13 bases lay between the germline ends. CDR3 size: 15 residues.

The chain couples TRBV5-1 to TRBJ2-1; D may match TRBD1 or TRBD2 (5 bases each). Looked up from germline, CDR1 is SGHRS and CDR2 is YFSETQ. V lost 7 bases and J 5 bases, leaving 19 bases between the germline ends. CDR3 length: 15 residues. This CDR3 reads CASRPLGRMNNEQFF. Written as DNA, the CDR3 is TGCGCCAGCCGCCCTTTGGGACGAATGAACAATGAGCAGTTCTTC.

This clonotype was counted between two and nine times. This chain links TRBV6-1 with TRBJ2-1; D possibly corresponds to TRBD2 (6 bases). The CDR3 consists of 14 residues. CDR1 is MNHNS, CDR2 SASEGT, per germline. The V end lost 11 bases, the J end lost 8 bases, and 22 bases lay between the germline ends. The DNA of the CDR3 is TGTGCCGTGTCTGCGGGACGGTTAGGGGATGAGCAGTTCTTC. This encodes CAVSAGRLGDEQFF.

This clonotype came up many times. This rearrangement joins TRBV6-6 to TRBJ2-4, with a possible D match to TRBD2 (7 bases). The CDR3 spans 15 residues. Germline CDR1 reads MNHNY; CDR2 reads SVGAGI (reference sequence). The ends were cut back, 4 bases at V and 8 bases at J, with 18 bases in the middle. The CDR3 is CASSSAGIGGDIQYF. DNA for the CDR3: TGTGCCAGCAGTTCAGCCGGGATAGGGGGGGACATTCAGTACTTC.

V gene TRBV28 combines with J gene TRBJ2-7, with D perhaps TRBD1 or TRBD2 (5 bases each). The CDR3 consists of 12 residues. Looked up from germline, CDR1 is MDHEN and CDR2 is SYDVKM. With 6 bases removed from V and 5 bases from J, the gap between germline ends came to 11 bases. The CDR3, as DNA: TGTGCCAGCAGGTATATGGGGGACGAGCAGTACTTC. Its translation is CASRYMGDEQYF. Using reference TRBV28 and TRBJ2-7 for the parts outside the CDR3, the full variable domain is DVKVTQSSRYLVKRTGEKVFLECVQDMDHENMFWYRQDPGLGLRLIYFSYDVKMKEKGDIPEGYSVSREKKERFSLILESASTNQTSMYLCASRYMGDEQYFGPGTRLTVT.

There are a few counts of this clonotype. The CDR3 DNA follows: TGCGCCAGCAGCGGGGCGGGAGGGACCTACAATGAGCAGTTCTTC. Its translation: CASSGAGGTYNEQFF. J is TRBJ2-1 and V is TRBV5-1; 9 bases agree with TRBD2. CDR1 and CDR2 from the germline V gene are SGHRS and YFSETQ. After removal of 4 bases from V and 2 bases from J, the junction contained 4 bases not matched to a gene. This CDR3 region has 15 residues.

V usage is TRBV15 and J usage is TRBJ2-5; D possibly corresponds to TRBD1 (5 bases). Between the trimmed V and J ends, which lost 0 bases and 7 bases, there was a span of 12 bases. Germline loops: CDR1 LNHNV, CDR2 YYDKDF (reference sequence). This CDR3 region has 14 residues. The CDR3 reads CATSREPSQGTQYF. CDR3 nucleotide sequence: TGTGCCACCAGCAGAGAGCCCAGCCAGGGGACCCAGTACTTC.

The rearrangement uses TRBV4-3 and TRBJ2-1, with D possibly TRBD2 on 6 matching bases. This CDR3 spans 17 amino acids. Germline-derived CDR1 and CDR2 are LGHNA and YSLEER. The germline V and J ends were trimmed by 5 bases and 3 bases, with 20 bases remaining between them. DNA of the CDR3: TGCGCCAGCAGCTACAGTCCTGGACTAACAGACTACAATGAGCAGTTCTTC. It encodes CASSYSPGLTDYNEQFF.

The chain employs TRBV20-1 and TRBJ2-1; TRBD2 agrees at 9 bases. The trim removed 6 bases at V and 8 bases at J, leaving 8 bases unmatched. The germline V gene encodes CDR1 DFQATT and CDR2 SNEGSKA (reference sequence). The CDR3 spans 13 residues. CDR3 DNA: TGCAGTGCGCCATCAGCGGGAGGTTATGAGCAGTTCTTC. This translates into CSAPSAGGYEQFF.

The rearrangement uses TRBV10-1 and TRBJ2-3, with D unresolved. V lost 2 bases and J lost 0, with 6 bases in between. The CDR3 has 14 residues. Germline-derived CDR1 and CDR2 are WNHNN and SYGVQD (reference sequence). The CDR3 region has the DNA TGCGCCAGCAGTGAGCGGTTCAGCACAGATACGCAGTATTTT. Amino acids: CASSERFSTDTQYF.

The rearrangement links TRBV7-8 to TRBJ2-7; tentative D call: TRBD2 (6 bases). The CDR3 totals 16 residues. The ends were cut back, 1 base at V and 3 bases at J, with 16 bases in the middle. Germline values: CDR1 SGHVS, CDR2 FQNEAQ. The CDR3 is CASSLGGGGAIYEQYF. In DNA, the CDR3 is TGTGCCAGCAGCTTAGGAGGTGGAGGGGCGATCTACGAGCAGTACTTC.

The rearrangement links TRBV4-2 to TRBJ2-7; a possible D gene is TRBD1 (6 bases). The germline V gene has CDR1 LGHNA and CDR2 YNFKEQ. There are 16 residues in the CDR3. Trimming cost V 3 bases and J 2 bases, with 17 bases left between them. The CDR3 here is CASSQSWTASPYEQYF. In DNA, the CDR3 is TGTGCCAGCAGCCAGAGCTGGACAGCCTCCCCCTACGAGCAGTACTTC.

The chain recombines TRBV12-3 or TRBV12-4 with TRBJ2-7, with TRBD2 matching 10 bases. V was clipped by 5 bases and J by 5 bases; unmatched bases: 12. CDR3 length equals 16 residues. This CDR3 reads CASSPRAGGPTHEQYF. For the CDR3, the DNA is TGTGCCAGCAGTCCCCGAGCGGGAGGGCCCACCCACGAGCAGTACTTC.